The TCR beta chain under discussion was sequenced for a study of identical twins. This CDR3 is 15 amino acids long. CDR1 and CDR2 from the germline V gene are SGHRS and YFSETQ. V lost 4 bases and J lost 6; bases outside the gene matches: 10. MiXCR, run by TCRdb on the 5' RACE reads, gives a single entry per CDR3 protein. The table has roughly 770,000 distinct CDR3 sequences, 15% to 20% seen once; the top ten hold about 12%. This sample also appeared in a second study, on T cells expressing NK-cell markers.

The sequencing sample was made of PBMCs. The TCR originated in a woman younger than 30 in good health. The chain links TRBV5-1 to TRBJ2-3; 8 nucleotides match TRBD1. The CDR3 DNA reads TGCGCCAGCAGCCTCGAATACAGGGGGTCGGATACGCAGTATTTT. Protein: CASSLEYRGSDTQYF.